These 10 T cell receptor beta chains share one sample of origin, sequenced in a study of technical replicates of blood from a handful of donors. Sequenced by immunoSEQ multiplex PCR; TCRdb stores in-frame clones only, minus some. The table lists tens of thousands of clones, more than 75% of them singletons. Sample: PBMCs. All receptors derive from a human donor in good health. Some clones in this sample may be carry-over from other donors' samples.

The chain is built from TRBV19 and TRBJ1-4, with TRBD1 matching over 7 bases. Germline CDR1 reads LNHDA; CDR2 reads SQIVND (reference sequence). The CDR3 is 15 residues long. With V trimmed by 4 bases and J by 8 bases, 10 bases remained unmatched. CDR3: CASSRRGGSGEKLFF. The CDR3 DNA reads TGTGCCAGTAGTAGACGAGGGGGCTCAGGAGAAAAACTGTTTTTT.

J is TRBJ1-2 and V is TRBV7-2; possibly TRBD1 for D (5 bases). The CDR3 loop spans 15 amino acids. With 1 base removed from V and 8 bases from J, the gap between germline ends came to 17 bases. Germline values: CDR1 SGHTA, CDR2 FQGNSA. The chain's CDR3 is CASSLEEGQMGGYTF. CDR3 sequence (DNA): TGTGCCAGCAGCTTAGAGGAGGGGCAAATGGGGGGCTACACCTTC.

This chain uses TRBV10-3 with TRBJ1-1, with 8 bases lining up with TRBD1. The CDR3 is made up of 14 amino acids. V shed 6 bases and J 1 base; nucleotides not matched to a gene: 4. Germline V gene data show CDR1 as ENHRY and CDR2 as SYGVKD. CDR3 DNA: TGTGCCATCAGCGCAGACAGGGGGAACACTGAAGCTTTCTTT. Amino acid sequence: CAISADRGNTEAFF.

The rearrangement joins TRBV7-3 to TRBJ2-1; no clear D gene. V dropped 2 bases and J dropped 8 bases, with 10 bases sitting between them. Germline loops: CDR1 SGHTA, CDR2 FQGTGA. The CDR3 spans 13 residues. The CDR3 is CASSLFERDEQFF. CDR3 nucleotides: TGTGCCAGCAGCTTATTTGAGCGTGATGAGCAGTTCTTC.

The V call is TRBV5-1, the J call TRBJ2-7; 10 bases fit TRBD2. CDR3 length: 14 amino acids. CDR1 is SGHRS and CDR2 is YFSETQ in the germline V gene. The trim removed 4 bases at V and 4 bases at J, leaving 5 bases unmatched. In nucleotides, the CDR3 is TGCGCCAGCAGCGAACTTAGCGGGGGGTACGAGCAGTACTTC. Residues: CASSELSGGYEQYF.

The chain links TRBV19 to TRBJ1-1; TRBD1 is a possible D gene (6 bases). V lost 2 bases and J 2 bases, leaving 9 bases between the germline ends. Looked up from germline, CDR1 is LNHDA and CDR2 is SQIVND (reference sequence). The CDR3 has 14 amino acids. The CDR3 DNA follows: TGTGCCAGTAGTATACAACAGGGAAACACTGAAGCTTTCTTT. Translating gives CASSIQQGNTEAFF.

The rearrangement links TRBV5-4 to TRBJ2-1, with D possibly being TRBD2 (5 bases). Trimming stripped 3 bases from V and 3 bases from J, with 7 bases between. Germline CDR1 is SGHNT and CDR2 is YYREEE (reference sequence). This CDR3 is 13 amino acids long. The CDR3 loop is CASSWRYYNEQFF. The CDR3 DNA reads TGTGCCAGCAGCTGGAGGTACTACAATGAGCAGTTCTTC.

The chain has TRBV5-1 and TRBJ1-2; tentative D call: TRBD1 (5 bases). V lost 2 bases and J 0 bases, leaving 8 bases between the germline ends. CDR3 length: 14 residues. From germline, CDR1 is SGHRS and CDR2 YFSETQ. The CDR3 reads CASSFQGPNYGYTF. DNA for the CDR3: TGCGCCAGCAGCTTCCAGGGTCCTAACTATGGCTACACCTTC.

The CDR3 loop reads CAISGDSGMETF. In DNA form, the CDR3 reads TGTGCCATCAGTGGGGACAGCGGAATGGAGACCTTC. The chain is built from TRBV10-3 and TRBJ1-2, with 7 positions matching TRBD1. CDR3 length: 12 residues. CDR1 is ENHRY, CDR2 SYGVKD, per germline. The V gene end was trimmed by 4 bases and the J gene end by 14 bases; junction bases not matched to a gene: 10.

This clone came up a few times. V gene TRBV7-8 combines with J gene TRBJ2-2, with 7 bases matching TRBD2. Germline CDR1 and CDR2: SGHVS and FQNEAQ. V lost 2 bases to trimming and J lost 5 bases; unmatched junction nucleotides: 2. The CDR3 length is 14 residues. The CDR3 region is CASSLTGGTGELFF. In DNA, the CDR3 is TGTGCCAGCAGCTTAACCGGGGGGACCGGGGAGCTGTTTTTT.